There are many counts of the clone carrying this TCR beta chain. Assay used: immunoSEQ multiplex PCR; TCRdb lists only in-frame clones, some missing. Of 15,000 to 20,000 clones in the sample, approximately 59% were seen once. This entry comes from a study of radiation and T cells in renal cell carcinoma. As to treatment: treatment-naive control, cytoreductive nephrectomy. Control samples are tumors resected by cytoreductive nephrectomy without prior radiation. Germline lookup yields CDR1 MNHEY and CDR2 SVGAGI. This CDR3 contains 14 residues. V shed 8 bases and J shed 0 bases, with 11 bases lying between them.

This rearrangement joins TRBV6-5 to TRBJ2-1; TRBD2 is a possible D gene (6 bases). The source is a man between 45 and 60 years old with renal cell carcinoma. The input for sequencing was tumor tissue, taken from a patient whose treatment was nephrectomy without radiotherapy. The CDR3 sequence is CASSEGSSYNEQFF. In DNA, the CDR3 is TGTGCCAGCTCGGAGGGGAGCTCCTACAATGAGCAGTTCTTC.